This T cell receptor (beta chain) was identified in a study of PD-L1 blockade in urothelial cancer. V lost 7 bases and J 7 bases, leaving 8 bases between the germline ends. CDR1 MDHEN and CDR2 SYDVKM come from the germline V gene. This CDR3 comprises 11 residues. The table came from immunoSEQ multiplex PCR; TCRdb's copy has only in-frame clones and leaves some out. The sample shows about 50,000 clones, 85% to 90% of them seen only once. As to time point: peripheral blood 6 weeks after treatment start. This rearrangement joins TRBV28 to TRBJ2-1; D is undetermined. The TCR comes from a man aged 60 to 75 with urothelial cancer. Specimen: PBMCs, collected around atezolizumab (anti-PD-L1) treatment. CDR3 sequence reads: CASNYGNEQFF. CDR3 bases: TGTGCCAGCAACTACGGAAATGAGCAGTTCTTC. Filled out from reference TRBV28 and TRBJ2-1, the complete variable domain reads DVKVTQSSRYLVKRTGEKVFLECVQDMDHENMFWYRQDPGLGLRLIYFSYDVKMKEKGDIPEGYSVSREKKERFSLILESASTNQTSMYLCASNYGNEQFFGPGTRLTVL.